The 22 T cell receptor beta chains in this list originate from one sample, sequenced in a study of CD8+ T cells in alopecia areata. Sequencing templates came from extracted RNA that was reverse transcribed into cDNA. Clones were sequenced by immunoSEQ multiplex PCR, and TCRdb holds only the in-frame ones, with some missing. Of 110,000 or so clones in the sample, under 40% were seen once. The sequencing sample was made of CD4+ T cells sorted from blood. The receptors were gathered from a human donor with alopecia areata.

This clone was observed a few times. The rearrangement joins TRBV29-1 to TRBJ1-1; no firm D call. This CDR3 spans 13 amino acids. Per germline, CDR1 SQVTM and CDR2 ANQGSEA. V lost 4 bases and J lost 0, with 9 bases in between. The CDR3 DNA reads TGCAGCGTTGTAAGGCAGATGAACACTGAAGCTTTCTTT. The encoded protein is CSVVRQMNTEAFF.

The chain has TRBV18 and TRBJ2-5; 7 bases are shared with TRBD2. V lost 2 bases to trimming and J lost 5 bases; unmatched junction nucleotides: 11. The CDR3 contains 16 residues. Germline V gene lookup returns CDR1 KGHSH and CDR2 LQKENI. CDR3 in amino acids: CASSPKVGGSTETQYF. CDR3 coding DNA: TGTGCCAGCTCACCAAAAGTCGGCGGGAGTACGGAGACCCAGTACTTC.

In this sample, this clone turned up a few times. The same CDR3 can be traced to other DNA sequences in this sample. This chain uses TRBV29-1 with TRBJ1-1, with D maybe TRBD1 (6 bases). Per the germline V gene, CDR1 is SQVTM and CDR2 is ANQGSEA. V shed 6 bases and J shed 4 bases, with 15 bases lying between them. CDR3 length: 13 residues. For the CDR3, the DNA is TGCAGCGTAGGGGACATTAGGGGCACTGAAGCTTTCTTT. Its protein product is CSVGDIRGTEAFF.

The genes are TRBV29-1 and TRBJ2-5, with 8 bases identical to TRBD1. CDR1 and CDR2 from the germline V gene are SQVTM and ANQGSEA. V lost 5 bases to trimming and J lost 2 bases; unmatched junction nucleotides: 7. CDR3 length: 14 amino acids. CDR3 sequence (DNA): TGCAGCGTTCACGTGGACAGGGTTCAAGAGACCCAGTACTTC. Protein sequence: CSVHVDRVQETQYF.

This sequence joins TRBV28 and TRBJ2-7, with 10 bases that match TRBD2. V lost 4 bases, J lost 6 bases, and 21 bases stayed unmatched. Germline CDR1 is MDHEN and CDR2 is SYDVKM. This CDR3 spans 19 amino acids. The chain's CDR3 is CASSSPFVSSGSPPGEQYF. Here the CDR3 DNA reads TGTGCCAGCAGTTCGCCCTTTGTCTCTAGCGGGAGCCCCCCCGGCGAGCAGTACTTC.

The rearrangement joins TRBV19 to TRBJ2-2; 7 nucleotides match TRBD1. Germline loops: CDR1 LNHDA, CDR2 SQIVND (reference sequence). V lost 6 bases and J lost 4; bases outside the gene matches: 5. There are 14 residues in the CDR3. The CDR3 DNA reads TGTGCCAGTAGCCGGGACAGAGCCACCGGGGAGCTGTTTTTT. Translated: CASSRDRATGELFF.

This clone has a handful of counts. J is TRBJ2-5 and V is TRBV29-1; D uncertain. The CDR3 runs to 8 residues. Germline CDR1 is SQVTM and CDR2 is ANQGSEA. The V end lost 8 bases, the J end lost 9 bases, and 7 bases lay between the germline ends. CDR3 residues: CSPQPQYF. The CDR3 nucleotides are TGCAGCCCCCAGCCCCAGTACTTC.

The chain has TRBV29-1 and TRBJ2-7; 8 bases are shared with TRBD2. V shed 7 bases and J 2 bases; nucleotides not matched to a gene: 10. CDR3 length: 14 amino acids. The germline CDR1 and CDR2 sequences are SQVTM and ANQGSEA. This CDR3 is CSAAGSGATYEQYF. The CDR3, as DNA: TGCAGCGCGGCAGGTAGCGGGGCCACCTACGAGCAGTACTTC.

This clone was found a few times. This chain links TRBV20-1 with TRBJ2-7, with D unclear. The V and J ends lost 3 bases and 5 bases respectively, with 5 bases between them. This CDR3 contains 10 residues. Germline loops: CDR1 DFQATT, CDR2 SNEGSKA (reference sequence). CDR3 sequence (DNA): TGCAGTGCTAGCGTCCACGAGCAGTACTTC. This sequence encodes CSASVHEQYF.

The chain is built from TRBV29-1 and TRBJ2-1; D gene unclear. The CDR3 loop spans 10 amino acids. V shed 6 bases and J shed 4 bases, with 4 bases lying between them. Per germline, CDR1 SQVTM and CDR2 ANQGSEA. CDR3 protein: CSVDYNEQFF. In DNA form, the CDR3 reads TGCAGCGTCGATTACAATGAGCAGTTCTTC.

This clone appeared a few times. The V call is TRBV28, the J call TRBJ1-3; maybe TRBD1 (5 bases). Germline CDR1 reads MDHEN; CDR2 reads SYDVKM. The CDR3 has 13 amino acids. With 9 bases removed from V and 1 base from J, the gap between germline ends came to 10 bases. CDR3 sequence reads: CASLQGSGNTIYF. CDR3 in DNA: TGTGCCAGTCTCCAGGGTTCTGGAAACACCATATATTTT. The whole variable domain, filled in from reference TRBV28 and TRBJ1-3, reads DVKVTQSSRYLVKRTGEKVFLECVQDMDHENMFWYRQDPGLGLRLIYFSYDVKMKEKGDIPEGYSVSREKKERFSLILESASTNQTSMYLCASLQGSGNTIYFGEGSWLTVV.

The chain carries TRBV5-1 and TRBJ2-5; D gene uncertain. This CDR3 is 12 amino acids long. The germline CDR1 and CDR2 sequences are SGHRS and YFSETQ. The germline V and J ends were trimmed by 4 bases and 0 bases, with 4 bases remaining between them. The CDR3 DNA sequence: TGCGCCAGCAGCCGGAACCAAGAGACCCAGTACTTC. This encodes CASSRNQETQYF. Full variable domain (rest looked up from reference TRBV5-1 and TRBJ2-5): KAGVTQTPRYLIKTRGQQVTLSCSPISGHRSVSWYQQTPGQGLQFLFEYFSETQRNKGNFPGRFSGRQFSNSRSEMNVSTLELGDSALYLCASSRNQETQYFGPGTRLLVL.

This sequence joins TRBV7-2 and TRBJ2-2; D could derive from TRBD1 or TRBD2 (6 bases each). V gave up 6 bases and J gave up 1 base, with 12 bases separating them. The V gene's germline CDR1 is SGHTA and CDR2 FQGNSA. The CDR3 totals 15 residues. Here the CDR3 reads CASRKGGQNTGELFF. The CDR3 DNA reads TGTGCCAGCAGGAAGGGGGGACAGAACACCGGGGAGCTGTTTTTT.

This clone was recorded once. DNA for the CDR3: TGCGCCAGCAGCAGGGGACAGACCGACACCGGGGAGCTGTTTTTT. Its protein product is CASSRGQTDTGELFF. This rearrangement joins TRBV5-1 to TRBJ2-2; 7 nucleotides agree with TRBD1. J gave up 3 bases and V 4 bases, and 6 bases lay outside the gene matches. This CDR3 is built from 15 residues. Germline lookup yields CDR1 SGHRS and CDR2 YFSETQ.

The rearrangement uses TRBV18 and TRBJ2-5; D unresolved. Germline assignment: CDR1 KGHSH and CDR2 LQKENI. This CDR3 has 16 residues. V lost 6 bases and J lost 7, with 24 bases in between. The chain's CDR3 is CASSPTDQVFLRTQYF. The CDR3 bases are TGTGCCAGCTCCCCCACCGACCAGGTTTTCTTGAGGACCCAGTACTTC.

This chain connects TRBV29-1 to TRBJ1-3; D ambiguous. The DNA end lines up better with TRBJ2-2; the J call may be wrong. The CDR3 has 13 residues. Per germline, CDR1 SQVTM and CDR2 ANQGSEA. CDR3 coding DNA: TGCAGCGTTGGAGCCGGTTACACCGGGGAGCTGTTTTTT. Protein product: CSVGAGYTGELFF.

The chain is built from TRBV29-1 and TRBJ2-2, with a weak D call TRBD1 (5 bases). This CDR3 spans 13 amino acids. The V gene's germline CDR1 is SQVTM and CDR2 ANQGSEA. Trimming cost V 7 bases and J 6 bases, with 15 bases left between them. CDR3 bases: TGCAGCGCAGGTGACAGAAGGTCCGGGGAGCTGTTTTTT. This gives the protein CSAGDRRSGELFF.

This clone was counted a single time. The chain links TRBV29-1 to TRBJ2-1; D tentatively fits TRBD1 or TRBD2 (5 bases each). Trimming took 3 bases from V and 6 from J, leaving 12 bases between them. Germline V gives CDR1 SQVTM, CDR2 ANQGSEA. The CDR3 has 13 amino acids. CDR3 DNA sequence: TGCAGCGTTGACTGGGACGGGACCAATGAGCAGTTCTTC. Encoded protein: CSVDWDGTNEQFF.

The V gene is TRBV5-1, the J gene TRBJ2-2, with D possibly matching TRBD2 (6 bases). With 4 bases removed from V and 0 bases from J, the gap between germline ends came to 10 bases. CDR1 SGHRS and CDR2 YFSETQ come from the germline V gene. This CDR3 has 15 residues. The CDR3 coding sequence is TGCGCCAGCAGCCCCGGGACTGCGAACACCGGGGAGCTGTTTTTT. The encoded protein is CASSPGTANTGELFF.

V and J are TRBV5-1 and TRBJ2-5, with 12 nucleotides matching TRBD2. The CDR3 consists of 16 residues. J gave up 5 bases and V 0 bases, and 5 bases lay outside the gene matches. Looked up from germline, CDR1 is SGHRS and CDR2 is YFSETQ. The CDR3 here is CASSLGGLAGPETQYF. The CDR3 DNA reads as TGCGCCAGCAGCTTGGGAGGACTAGCGGGACCTGAGACCCAGTACTTC.

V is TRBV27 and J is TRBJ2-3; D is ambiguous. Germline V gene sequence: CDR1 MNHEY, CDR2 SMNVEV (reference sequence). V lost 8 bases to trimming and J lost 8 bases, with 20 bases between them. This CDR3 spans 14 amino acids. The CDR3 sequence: CASRRTQTPSTQYF. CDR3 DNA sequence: TGTGCCAGCCGAAGGACCCAGACCCCTAGTACGCAGTATTTT.

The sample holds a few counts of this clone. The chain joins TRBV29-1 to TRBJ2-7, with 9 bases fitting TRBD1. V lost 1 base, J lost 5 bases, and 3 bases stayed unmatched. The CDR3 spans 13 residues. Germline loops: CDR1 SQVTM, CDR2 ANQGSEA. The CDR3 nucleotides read TGCAGCGTTGAAGGGGACAGGGACCACGAGCAGTACTTC. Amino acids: CSVEGDRDHEQYF.